These 31 T cell receptor beta chains were sequenced from one sample in a study of monozygotic twins with inflammatory bowel disease (dated by TCRdb to the late 2010s). The receptor library was made with 5' RACE. Sequencing was performed on an Illumina HiSeq 2500. After TCRdb reprocessed the reads, each CDR3 protein sequence was kept as one row, without DNA. The record for this sample contains 350,000 to 500,000 distinct CDR3 sequences. The ten largest clones add up to about 2.2% of the sample. Sample: blood. The receptor source for this set is a human donor with ulcerative colitis or Crohn's disease, or a healthy co-twin of an affected twin (not recorded which).

V usage is TRBV5-1 and J usage is TRBJ2-3; TCRdb gives TRBD2 as the D gene, but with no DNA this cannot be confirmed. CDR1 is SGHRS, CDR2 YFSETQ, per germline. The CDR3 is 15 amino acids. CDR3 sequence: CASRYRDSITDTQYF.

This rearrangement joins TRBV10-3 to TRBJ2-3; the TCRdb D gene call, TRBD1, has no DNA to confirm it. The CDR3 totals 11 residues. Germline V gene data show CDR1 as ENHRY and CDR2 as SYGVKD. The CDR3 spells CAIGGADTQYF.

This CDR3 is CASSLKPGRNQETQYF. The chain couples TRBV7-2 to TRBJ2-5; TCRdb selects TRBD1, and the lack of DNA leaves this call unchecked. CDR3 size: 16 residues. Germline loops: CDR1 SGHTA, CDR2 FQGNSA.

This chain links TRBV9 with TRBJ2-3; the TCRdb call, TRBD1, lacks DNA for checking. The V gene's germline CDR1 is SGDLS and CDR2 YYNGEE. The CDR3 is made up of 16 amino acids. CDR3: CASSVAEGRGTDTQYF.

The rearrangement links TRBV6-5 to TRBJ1-5. The germline V gene has CDR1 MNHEY and CDR2 SVGAGI. The CDR3 extends over 15 amino acids. This CDR3 is CASSYPSGGNQPQHF.

This chain uses TRBV20-1 with TRBJ2-7; the TRBD2 assignment by TCRdb is unverifiable without DNA. This CDR3 has 16 residues. Germline values: CDR1 DFQATT, CDR2 SNEGSKA (reference sequence). The CDR3: CSAFSVSGGPGTEQYF.

The chain combines TRBV5-1 with TRBJ2-7; without DNA, the TCRdb call of TRBD1 cannot be checked. Per the germline V gene, CDR1 is SGHRS and CDR2 is YFSETQ. There are 13 residues in the CDR3. The CDR3 sequence is CASSIPGADEQYF.

The chain is built from TRBV6-2 or TRBV6-3 and TRBJ2-2; the TCRdb call, TRBD1, lacks DNA for checking. The CDR3 is 12 amino acids. Germline V gene lookup returns CDR1 MNHEY and CDR2 SVGEGT. CDR3 region: CASSPGDGELFF.

CDR3 region: CSATRPQGAGYNEQFF. The chain combines TRBV20-1 with TRBJ2-1; TCRdb proposes TRBD1, but this gene call is untestable without DNA. CDR1 is DFQATT, CDR2 SNEGSKA, per germline (reference sequence). This CDR3 comprises 16 residues.

The rearrangement uses TRBV12-3 or TRBV12-4 and TRBJ2-2. The CDR3 sequence is 13 residues long. The CDR3 here is CASSLQFVGELFF.

The chain joins TRBV20-1 to TRBJ2-1; TCRdb reports TRBD2, a call that lacks DNA to check it against. Germline V gene sequence: CDR1 DFQATT, CDR2 SNEGSKA (reference sequence). There are 19 residues in the CDR3. The CDR3 loop reads CSALYRTSGRMGSYNEQFF.

The chain uses TRBV5-1 and TRBJ2-3; absent DNA, TCRdb's TRBD2 call cannot be checked. This CDR3 is built from 21 residues. Germline CDR1 and CDR2: SGHRS and YFSETQ. CDR3 sequence reads: CASSLWGKTSGGAGGTDTQYF.

The chain links TRBV5-4 to TRBJ2-3; as DNA is missing, the TRBD2 call by TCRdb cannot be tested. This CDR3 region has 15 residues. Per the germline V gene, CDR1 is SGHNT and CDR2 is YYREEE (reference sequence). The CDR3 region is CASSLGLAETDTQYF.

The chain carries TRBV28 and TRBJ2-5; with no DNA, the TCRdb D assignment of TRBD1 cannot be verified. The CDR3 runs 14 residues. The germline V gene has CDR1 MDHEN and CDR2 SYDVKM. The CDR3 is CASSSGQVQETQYF.

The chain has TRBV4-3 and TRBJ2-1; there is no DNA to check the TCRdb D call of TRBD1. The CDR3 runs 15 residues. From germline, CDR1 is LGHNA and CDR2 YSLEER. The CDR3 reads CASSQGPGGNNEQFF.

The chain links TRBV18 to TRBJ2-3. There are 15 residues in the CDR3. Germline CDR1 and CDR2: KGHSH and LQKENI. The CDR3 sequence: CASSRLVTGTDTQYF.

The V call is TRBV20-1, the J call TRBJ2-1; TCRdb lists TRBD1, though no DNA is available to test this call. CDR1 DFQATT and CDR2 SNEGSKA come from the germline V gene (reference sequence). CDR3 length equals 11 residues. CDR3 loop: CSAGKGNEQFF.

Here the CDR3 reads CASIPLAGGHEQFF. V gene TRBV5-1 combines with J gene TRBJ2-1; TCRdb proposes TRBD2, but this gene call is untestable without DNA. The CDR3 length is 14 residues. Germline lookup yields CDR1 SGHRS and CDR2 YFSETQ.

The chain has TRBV4-2 and TRBJ2-7; TCRdb designates TRBD1, a call that cannot be tested without DNA. This CDR3 has 16 residues. Germline lookup yields CDR1 LGHNA and CDR2 YNFKEQ. CDR3 loop: CASSQDGGTPEREQYF.

J is TRBJ2-1 and V is TRBV4-1; the TCRdb call, TRBD1, lacks DNA for checking. The CDR3 loop spans 15 amino acids. Germline lookup yields CDR1 MGHRA and CDR2 YSYEKL. Here the CDR3 reads CASSQVQGASGEQFF.

The chain couples TRBV5-1 to TRBJ2-1. The CDR3 spans 14 residues. CDR1 and CDR2 (germline): SGHRS, YFSETQ. CDR3 protein: CASSSGRGNNEQFF.

The chain recombines TRBV11-2 with TRBJ2-4; TCRdb designates TRBD2, a call that cannot be tested without DNA. Germline CDR1 reads SGHAT; CDR2 reads FQNNGV. The CDR3 totals 19 residues. The CDR3 reads CASSFTSGRTLSQGNIQYF.

The CDR3 spells CSALGGGITNEKLFF. This chain joins TRBV20-1 and TRBJ1-4. This CDR3 has 15 amino acids. CDR1 is DFQATT, CDR2 SNEGSKA, per germline (reference sequence).

This rearrangement joins TRBV4-1 to TRBJ2-3. This CDR3 region has 12 residues. Per germline, CDR1 MGHRA and CDR2 YSYEKL. CDR3 amino acids: CASSQESSTQYF.

The rearrangement links TRBV7-9 to TRBJ2-7; TCRdb lists TRBD1, though no DNA is available to test this call. Germline V gives CDR1 SEHNR, CDR2 FQNEAQ (reference sequence). This CDR3 comprises 15 residues. The CDR3 loop is CASSLVTGGHYEQYF.

The chain joins TRBV7-9 to TRBJ2-2; absent DNA, TCRdb's TRBD1 call cannot be checked. This CDR3 has 14 amino acids. Germline assignment: CDR1 SEHNR and CDR2 FQNEAQ (reference sequence). CDR3 amino acids: CASVRQGDTGELFF.

V is TRBV4-3 and J is TRBJ1-6; no DNA is available, so the TRBD1 call from TCRdb remains unchecked. CDR1 is LGHNA, CDR2 YSLEER, per germline. The CDR3 spans 14 residues. CDR3 residues: CASSQGTGNSPLHF.

The chain joins TRBV30 to TRBJ2-5; the TCRdb call, TRBD1, lacks DNA for checking. CDR1 and CDR2 (germline): GTSNPN, SVGIG (reference sequence). This CDR3 spans 13 amino acids. The CDR3 sequence is CAWSLDNQETQYF.

This sequence joins TRBV20-1 and TRBJ2-3; TCRdb gives TRBD2 as the D gene, but with no DNA this cannot be confirmed. Looked up from germline, CDR1 is DFQATT and CDR2 is SNEGSKA (reference sequence). There are 17 residues in the CDR3. The CDR3 sequence: CSANSRGTSGRTDTQYF.

The chain combines TRBV15 with TRBJ2-1; without DNA, the TCRdb call of TRBD2 cannot be checked. Germline CDR1 is LNHNV and CDR2 is YYDKDF (reference sequence). This CDR3 region has 14 residues. CDR3 protein: CATSRDQLAREQFF.

The chain links TRBV20-1 to TRBJ2-2; TCRdb reports TRBD1, a call that lacks DNA to check it against. CDR3 length equals 14 residues. The germline CDR1 and CDR2 sequences are DFQATT and SNEGSKA (reference sequence). The CDR3 region is CSAVRGGSTGELFF.